Presented here are 5 T cell receptor beta chains from one specimen sequenced in a study of radiotherapy plus CTLA-4 blockade in lung cancer. Clones were read by immunoSEQ multiplex PCR, and TCRdb kept only the in-frame ones, dropping some. The sample consists of approximately 85,000 clones, about 85% of them appearing once. Here the sequenced sample was peripheral blood, taken from a patient treated with radiotherapy plus ipilimumab. Receptor source: a human donor with non-small cell lung cancer that progressed on radiotherapy plus ipilimumab.

This sequence joins TRBV30 and TRBJ2-5; the match to TRBD1 covers 8 bases. This CDR3 is 17 amino acids long. CDR1 and CDR2 from the germline V gene are GTSNPN and SVGIG (reference sequence). V was pared by 5 bases and J by 4 bases, with 18 bases of the junction left unmatched. DNA of the CDR3: TGTGCCTGGGGGGGTTTTACCGAGACAGGGGAATCAGAGACCCAGTACTTC. It yields the protein CAWGGFTETGESETQYF. Full variable domain (missing parts from reference TRBV30 and TRBJ2-5): SQTIHQWPATLVQPVGSPLSLECTVEGTSNPNLYWYRQAAGRGLQLLFYSVGIGQISSEVPQNLSASRPQDRQFILSSKKLLLSDSGFYLCAWGGFTETGESETQYFGPGTRLLVL.

This clone was detected only once. The chain uses TRBV14 and TRBJ1-2; 9 bases match TRBD1. The CDR3 has 15 residues. Trimming removed 3 bases from V and 2 bases from J; junction bases left unmatched: 4. Germline V gene lookup returns CDR1 SGHDN and CDR2 FVKESK. The CDR3 loop is CASSQGTGPNYGYTF. The DNA of the CDR3 is TGTGCCAGCAGCCAGGGGACAGGGCCGAACTATGGCTACACCTTC.

The chain carries TRBV6-5 and TRBJ1-2; weak D call: TRBD1 (6 bases). Per germline, CDR1 MNHEY and CDR2 SVGAGI. V was clipped by 6 bases and J by 5 bases, with 19 bases between them. The CDR3 is 15 residues long. The CDR3 protein is CASSRTLQGGYGYTF. CDR3 nucleotides: TGTGCCAGCAGCCGAACCTTACAGGGAGGATATGGCTACACCTTC.

CDR3 bases: TGTGCCTGGGGTACCGGACTAGCCAAAAACATTCAGTACTTC. It encodes CAWGTGLAKNIQYF. The chain uses TRBV30 and TRBJ2-4; perhaps TRBD2 as D (5 bases). The germline V gene has CDR1 GTSNPN and CDR2 SVGIG (reference sequence). The CDR3 extends over 14 amino acids. V lost 5 bases to trimming and J lost 0 bases, with 11 bases between them.

This chain links TRBV28 with TRBJ2-3, with D possibly being TRBD1 (5 bases). The CDR3 loop spans 18 amino acids. V was cut by 6 bases and J by 3 bases, with 25 bases left in between. Germline V gene lookup returns CDR1 MDHEN and CDR2 SYDVKM. CDR3 sequence: CASSPPGPGQIRTDTQYF. For the CDR3, the DNA is TGTGCCAGCAGCCCCCCTGGCCCAGGGCAAATCAGGACAGATACGCAGTATTTT.